This T cell receptor (beta chain) derives from a study of technical replicates of blood from several donors. Clones were sequenced by immunoSEQ multiplex PCR, and TCRdb holds only the in-frame ones, with some missing. Of fewer than 90,000 clones detected, around 94% appear once; the ten largest clones hold approximately 0.25%. This clone appeared once. CDR3 length: 14 residues. Germline values: CDR1 MNHNY, CDR2 SVGAGI (reference sequence). Trimming shortened V by 6 bases and J by 3 bases, and 12 bases separated the two germline ends. Sequenced input: T cells isolated from PBMCs. This sequence originates from a human donor in good health. The chain carries TRBV6-6 and TRBJ2-4, with a possible D match to TRBD1 (6 bases). This CDR3 reads CASSTSTGKNIQYF. The DNA of the CDR3 is TGTGCCAGCAGCACCTCGACAGGCAAAAACATTCAGTACTTC.